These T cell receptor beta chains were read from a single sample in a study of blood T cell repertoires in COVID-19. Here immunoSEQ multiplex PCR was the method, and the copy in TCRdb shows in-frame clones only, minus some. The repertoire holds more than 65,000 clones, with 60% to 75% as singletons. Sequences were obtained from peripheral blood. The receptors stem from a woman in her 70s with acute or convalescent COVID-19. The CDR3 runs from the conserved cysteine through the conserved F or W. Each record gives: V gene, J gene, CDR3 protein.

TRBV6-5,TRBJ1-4,CASSFRVEQGKLFF
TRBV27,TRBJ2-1,CASSLLAGGLGEYNEQFF
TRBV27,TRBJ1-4,CASSGLRATATNEKLFF
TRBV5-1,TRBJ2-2,CASSLGASGTGAGELFF
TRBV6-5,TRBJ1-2,CASSGQGAGGYTF
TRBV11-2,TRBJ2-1,CASSSWIAGGQYNEQFF
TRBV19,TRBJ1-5,CASSISWQNNQPQHF
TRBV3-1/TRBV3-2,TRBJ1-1,CASSGDRGRTEAFF
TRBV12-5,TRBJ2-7,CASSLGAIYEQYF
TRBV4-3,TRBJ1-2,CASSQFTGLNYGYTF
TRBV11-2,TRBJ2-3,CASSLGGGRGRHTDTQYF
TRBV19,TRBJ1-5,CASADRTDQPQHF
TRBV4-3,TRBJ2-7,CASSQSLGTSGRFGEQYF
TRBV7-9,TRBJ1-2,CASSLSGINSLLAYGYTF
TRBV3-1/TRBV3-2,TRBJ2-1,CASSQLGGAPREQFF
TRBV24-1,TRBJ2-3,CATGGRGRSDTQYF
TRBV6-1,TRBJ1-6,CASSEALGGTVNSPLHF
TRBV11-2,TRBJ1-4,CASSVGVGRNEKLFF
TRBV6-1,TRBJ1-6,CASSELRSSYNSPLHF
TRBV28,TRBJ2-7,CASSRIPREQYF
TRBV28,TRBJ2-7,CASSLLGAGGLYEQYF
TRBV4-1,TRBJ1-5,CASSQDGGGVSNQPQHF
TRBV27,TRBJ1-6,CASSDNSNSPLHF
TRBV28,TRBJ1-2,CASSPQGSFNYGYTF
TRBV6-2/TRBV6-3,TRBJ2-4,CASSYRGAKNIQYF
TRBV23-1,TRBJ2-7,CASSPTDGTRDGVYEQYF
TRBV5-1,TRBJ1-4,CASSLVSGFGEKLFF
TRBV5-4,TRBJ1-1,CASSSPGTGGNTEAFF
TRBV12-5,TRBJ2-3,CASGLFLLSTDTQYF